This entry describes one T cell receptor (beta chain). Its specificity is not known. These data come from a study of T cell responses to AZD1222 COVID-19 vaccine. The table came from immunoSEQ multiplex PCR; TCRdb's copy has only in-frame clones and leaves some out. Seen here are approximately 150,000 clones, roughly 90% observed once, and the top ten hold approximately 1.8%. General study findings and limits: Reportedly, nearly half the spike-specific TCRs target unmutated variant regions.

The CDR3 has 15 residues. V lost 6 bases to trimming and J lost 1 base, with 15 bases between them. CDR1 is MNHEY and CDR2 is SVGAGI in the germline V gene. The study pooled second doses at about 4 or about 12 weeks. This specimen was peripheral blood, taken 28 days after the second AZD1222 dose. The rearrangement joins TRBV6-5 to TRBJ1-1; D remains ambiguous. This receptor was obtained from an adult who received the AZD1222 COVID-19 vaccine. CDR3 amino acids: CASRSPARSNTEAFF. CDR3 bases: TGTGCCAGCAGGAGTCCCGCCAGGTCGAACACTGAAGCTTTCTTT.